This T cell receptor beta chain was recovered during a study of CD8 T cells in Susac syndrome. Trimming cost V 3 bases and J 7 bases, with 13 bases left between them. This CDR3 is 13 amino acids long. RNA was extracted with the RNeasy kit, and a quantity of about 0.5 to 1 ug was reverse transcribed using random hexamers. TCRdb ran MiXCR on the immunoSEQ multiplex PCR reads and lists one entry per CDR3 protein. The sample holds 150,000 to 250,000 distinct CDR3 sequences, over 90% seen once. The sequencing input was CD4+ T cells from PBMCs. The rearrangement links TRBV12-3 or TRBV12-4 to TRBJ2-7, with D possibly being TRBD1 (6 bases). The TCR sequence derives from a human donor with multiple sclerosis. CDR3 amino acids: CASSLSGAGEQYF. The CDR3 bases are TGTGCCAGCAGTTTGTCAGGGGCAGGTGAGCAGTACTTC.